This is a list of T cell receptor beta chains from one sample in a study of cytomegalovirus exposure and HLA in healthy donors. Using immunoSEQ multiplex PCR, the repertoire was profiled, and TCRdb retains in-frame clones only, with some absent. The sample lists around 150,000 clones, approximately 82% occurring once. Sequencing was done on a sample of PBMCs. Receptors originate from a man aged 25 to 45 in good health and CMV-seropositive. CDR3s include the opening cysteine and the closing phenylalanine or tryptophan. Each record gives: J gene, clone size, CDR3 length, V gene, D gene, CDR3 DNA, CDR3 protein. A D gene is named only where the DNA matches it firmly. Size is omitted from some rows. Given values are once, few, many or a class for expanded clones.

>TRBJ2-2|-|15|TRBV6-6|-
TGTGCCAGCAGTTACCGGCGGGGGAACACCGGGGAGCTGTTTTTT
CASSYRRGNTGELFF
>TRBJ2-1|-|11|TRBV20-1|TRBD2
TGCAGTGTGGCGGGAGACACTGAGCAGTTCTTC
CSVAGDTEQFF
>TRBJ2-5|-|10|TRBV7-9|-
TGTGCCAGCACAGGAGAGACCCAGTACTTC
CASTGETQYF
>TRBJ2-2|-|16|TRBV7-2|TRBD2
TGTGCCAGCAGCTTAGCACTAGCGGGGTACACCGGGGAGCTGTTTTTT
CASSLALAGYTGELFF
>TRBJ2-3|-|12|TRBV7-6|-
TGTGCCAGCAGCTTAGATATCGATACGCAGTATTTT
CASSLDIDTQYF
>TRBJ1-4|-|16|TRBV4-3|-
TGCGCCAGCAGCCAAGATTCGGCAGGCGTTAATGAAAAACTGTTTTTT
CASSQDSAGVNEKLFF
>TRBJ2-1|-|11|TRBV11-2|TRBD1
TGTGCCAGCAGCGCAGGGGGCTCGTGGTTCTTC
CASSAGGSWFF
>TRBJ2-1|-|14|TRBV27|-
TGTGCCAGCAGTCCCACGGGGTCCTACAATGAGCAGTTCTTC
CASSPTGSYNEQFF
>TRBJ2-4|-|14|TRBV11-2|-
TGTGCCAGCAGCCCGTCAAACAGGGTCCACATTCAGTACTTC
CASSPSNRVHIQYF
>TRBJ2-2|once|14|TRBV2|-
TGTGCCAGCAGGGTGACACCAAACACCGGGGAGCTGTTTTTT
CASRVTPNTGELFF